This TCR beta chain was recovered during a study of T cells in Graves' hyperthyroidism and ophthalmopathy. Only a few counts were recorded for this clonotype. V shed 4 bases and J shed 2 bases, with 13 bases lying between them. The CDR3 sequence is 15 residues long. In germline, CDR1 is MNHNS, CDR2 SASEGT. Authors of the study amplified TCR beta CDR3 regions from RNA transcripts. Primed by the HTBI set, a first-round RT-PCR was run on the TCR CDR3. TCRdb reanalysed the multiplex PCR reads using MiXCR and keeps one entry per CDR3 protein. There are approximately 700,000 distinct CDR3 sequences in the sample; about 16% occur only once, and 8.4% lies in the top ten.

What was sequenced was blood. This TCR derives from a man between 18 and 29 years old with Graves' hyperthyroidism. V gene TRBV6-1 combines with J gene TRBJ2-3; a weak D match, TRBD2 (6 bases). Here the CDR3 reads CASSGAGQITDTQYF. In DNA, the CDR3 is TGTGCCAGCAGTGGAGCGGGTCAGATCACAGATACGCAGTATTTT.